The 7 T cell receptor beta chains below were found in one sample sequenced in a study of T cell changes during pregnancy in multiple sclerosis. The protocol was immunoSEQ multiplex PCR, while the TCRdb copy is restricted to in-frame clones and leaves out a portion. The sample yields tens of thousands of clones, over 75% seen once. Sample: peripheral blood, taken in the third trimester of pregnancy. The receptors were gathered from a female donor with multiple sclerosis, enrolled in a pregnancy study.

The chain employs TRBV18 and TRBJ1-2; D is uncertain. Trimming removed 3 bases from V and 3 bases from J, with 8 bases in between. The CDR3 contains 13 residues. Germline loops: CDR1 KGHSH, CDR2 LQKENI. Written as DNA, the CDR3 is TGTGCCAGCTCACCTGGAGAGGACTATGGCTACACCTTC. Its protein product is CASSPGEDYGYTF.

This rearrangement joins TRBV19 to TRBJ1-2; 10 nucleotides match TRBD1. Losses at the gene ends were 5 bases for V and 8 bases for J; bases not matched to a gene: 8. The CDR3 runs to 14 residues. Per the germline V gene, CDR1 is LNHDA and CDR2 is SQIVND (reference sequence). In DNA form, the CDR3 reads TGTGCCAGTAGTCGAGGGACAGGGGTACAGGGCTACACCTTC. Its protein is CASSRGTGVQGYTF.

This rearrangement joins TRBV19 to TRBJ2-7; 10 bases are a match to TRBD2. This CDR3 is 13 amino acids long. The germline gives CDR1 LNHDA, CDR2 SQIVND (reference sequence). Trimming cost V 6 bases and J 4 bases; bases outside gene matches: 3. The DNA for the CDR3 is TGTGCCAGTAGGTTAGCGGGAGGTTACGAGCAGTACTTC. Protein product: CASRLAGGYEQYF.

This clone has only a few counts. This rearrangement joins TRBV6-5 to TRBJ1-1, with TRBD1 matching over 8 bases. V was clipped by 5 bases and J by 7 bases; unmatched bases: 6. There are 13 residues in the CDR3. The germline CDR1 and CDR2 sequences are MNHEY and SVGAGI. This CDR3 is CASSPPGQVEAFF. Written as DNA, the CDR3 is TGTGCCAGCAGTCCGCCGGGACAGGTTGAAGCTTTCTTT.

The genes are TRBV21-1 and TRBJ2-7; the table gives TRBD1 as D, unverified against the DNA. TRBV21-1 is listed as a pseudogene. The CDR3 sequence is 18 residues long. The DNA for the CDR3 is TGTGCCAGCAGCAAACTAGGGACATCCGTACCTAAACTATACGAGCAGTACTTC. It yields the protein CASSKLGTSVPKLYEQYF.

The rearrangement links TRBV19 to TRBJ1-2, with D possibly being TRBD1 (6 bases). This CDR3 comprises 17 residues. Germline lookup yields CDR1 LNHDA and CDR2 SQIVND (reference sequence). V was pared by 3 bases and J by 3 bases, with 20 bases between. This CDR3 reads CASSMTGQLWVDYGYTF. CDR3 DNA: TGTGCCAGTAGTATGACCGGACAGCTCTGGGTGGACTATGGCTACACCTTC.

The chain uses TRBV2 and TRBJ1-3, with D hard to call. V was pared by 6 bases and J by 0 bases, with 9 bases between. The CDR3 has 14 amino acids. Germline V CDR1 and CDR2: SNHLY, FYNNEI. The CDR3 bases are TGTGCCAGCAGGGCTGAATACTCTGGAAACACCATATATTTT. As protein: CASRAEYSGNTIYF.